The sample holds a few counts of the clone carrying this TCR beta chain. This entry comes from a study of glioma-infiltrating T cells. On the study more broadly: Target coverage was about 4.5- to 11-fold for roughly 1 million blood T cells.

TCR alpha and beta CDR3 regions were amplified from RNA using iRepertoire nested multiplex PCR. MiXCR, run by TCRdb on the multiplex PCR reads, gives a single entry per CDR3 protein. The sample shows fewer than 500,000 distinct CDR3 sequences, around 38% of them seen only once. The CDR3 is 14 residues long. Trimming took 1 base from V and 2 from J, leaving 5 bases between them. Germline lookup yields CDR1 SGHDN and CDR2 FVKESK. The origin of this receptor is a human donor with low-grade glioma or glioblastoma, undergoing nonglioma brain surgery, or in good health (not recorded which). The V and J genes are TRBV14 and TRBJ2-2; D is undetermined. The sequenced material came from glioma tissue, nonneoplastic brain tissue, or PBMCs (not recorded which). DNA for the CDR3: TGTGCCAGCAGCCAAGCCAGAAACACCGGGGAGCTGTTTTTT. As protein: CASSQARNTGELFF.